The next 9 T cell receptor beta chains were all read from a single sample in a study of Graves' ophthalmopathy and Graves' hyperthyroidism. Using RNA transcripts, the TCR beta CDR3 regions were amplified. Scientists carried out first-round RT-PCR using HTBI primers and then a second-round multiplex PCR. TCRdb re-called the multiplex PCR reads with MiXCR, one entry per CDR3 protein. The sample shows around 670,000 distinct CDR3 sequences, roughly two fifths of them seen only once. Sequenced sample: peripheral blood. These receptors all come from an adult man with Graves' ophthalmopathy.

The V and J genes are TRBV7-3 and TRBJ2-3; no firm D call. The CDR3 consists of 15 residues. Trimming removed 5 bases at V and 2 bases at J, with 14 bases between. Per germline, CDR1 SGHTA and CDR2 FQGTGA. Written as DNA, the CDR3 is TGTGCCAGCAGCGCCGACGACGGGTCCACAGATACGCAGTATTTT. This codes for CASSADDGSTDTQYF. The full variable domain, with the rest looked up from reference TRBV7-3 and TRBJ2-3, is GAGVSQTPSNKVTEKGKYVELRCDPISGHTALYWYRQSLGQGPEFLIYFQGTGAADDSGLPNDRFFAVRPEGSVSTLKIQRTERGDSAVYLCASSADDGSTDTQYFGPGTRLTVL.

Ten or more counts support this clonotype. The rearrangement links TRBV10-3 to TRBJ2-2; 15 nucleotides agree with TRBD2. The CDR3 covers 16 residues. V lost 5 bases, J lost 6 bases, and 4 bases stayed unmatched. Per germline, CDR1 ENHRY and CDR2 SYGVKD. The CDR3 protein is CAISTGLAGGPGELFF. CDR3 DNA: TGTGCCATCAGTACGGGACTAGCGGGAGGACCCGGGGAGCTGTTTTTT.

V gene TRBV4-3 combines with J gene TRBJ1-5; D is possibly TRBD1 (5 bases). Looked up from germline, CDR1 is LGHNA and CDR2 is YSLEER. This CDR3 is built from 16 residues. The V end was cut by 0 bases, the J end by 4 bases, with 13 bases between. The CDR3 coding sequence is TGCGCCAGCAGCCAAGATGTCCGGGGCCGGAATCAGCCCCAGCATTTT. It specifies CASSQDVRGRNQPQHF.

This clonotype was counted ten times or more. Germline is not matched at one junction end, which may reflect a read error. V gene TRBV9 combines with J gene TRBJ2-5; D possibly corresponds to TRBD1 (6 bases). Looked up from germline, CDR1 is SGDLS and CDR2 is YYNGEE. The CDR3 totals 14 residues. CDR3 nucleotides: TGTGCCAGCAGCACACAGGGCGCTCAAGGGACCCAGTACTTC. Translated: CASSTQGAQGTQYF. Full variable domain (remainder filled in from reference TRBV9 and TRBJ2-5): DSGVTQTPKHLITATGQRVTLRCSPRSGDLSVYWYQQSLDQGLQFLIQYYNGEERAKGNILERFSAQQFPDLHSELNLSSLELGDSALYFCASSTQGAQGTQYFGPGTRLLVL.

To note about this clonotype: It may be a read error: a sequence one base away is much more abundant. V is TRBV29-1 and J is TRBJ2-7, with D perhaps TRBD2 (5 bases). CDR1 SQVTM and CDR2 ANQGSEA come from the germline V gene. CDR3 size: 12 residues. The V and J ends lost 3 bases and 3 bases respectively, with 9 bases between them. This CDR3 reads CSVEPGNYEQYF. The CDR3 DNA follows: TGCAGCGTTGAGCCCGGGAACTACGAGCAGTACTTC.

The CDR3 DNA reads as TGTGCCAGCAGCTTAGATTTGTGGGACAGTATAAACACTGAAGCTTTCTTT. It codes for CASSLDLWDSINTEAFF. The chain joins TRBV7-2 to TRBJ1-1, with TRBD1 identical over 7 bases. Germline CDR1 and CDR2: SGHTA and FQGNSA. J was trimmed by 2 bases and V by 1 base; bases with no gene match: 10. The CDR3 has 17 residues.

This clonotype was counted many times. The CDR3 region is CASSIAQGNQPQHF. The CDR3 DNA reads as TGTGCCAGTAGTATAGCACAGGGGAATCAGCCCCAGCATTTT. V is TRBV19 and J is TRBJ1-5; 7 bases match TRBD1. The CDR3 extends over 14 amino acids. CDR1 and CDR2 (germline): LNHDA, SQIVND (reference sequence). J gave up 4 bases and V 1 base, and 1 base lay outside the gene matches.

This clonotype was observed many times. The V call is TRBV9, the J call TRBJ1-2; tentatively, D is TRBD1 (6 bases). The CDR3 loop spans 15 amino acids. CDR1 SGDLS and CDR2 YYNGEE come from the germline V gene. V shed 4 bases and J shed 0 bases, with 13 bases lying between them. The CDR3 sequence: CASSFRQEANYGYTF. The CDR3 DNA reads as TGTGCCAGCAGCTTCAGACAGGAAGCTAACTATGGCTACACCTTC.

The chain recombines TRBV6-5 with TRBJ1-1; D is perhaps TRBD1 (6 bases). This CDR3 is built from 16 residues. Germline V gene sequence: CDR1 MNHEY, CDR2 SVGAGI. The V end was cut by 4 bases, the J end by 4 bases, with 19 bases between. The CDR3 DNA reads TGTGCCAGCAGTTTCAGCGTCCACCGGGGGCTCACTGAAGCTTTCTTT. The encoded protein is CASSFSVHRGLTEAFF.